Sequencing of this TCR beta chain was carried out in a study of monozygotic twins with inflammatory bowel disease. Comments on this clonotype: What it recognizes is unknown.

Germline V CDR1 and CDR2: SGHRS, YFSETQ. The CDR3 totals 14 residues. TCRdb re-called the 5' RACE reads and shows each CDR3 protein once, DNA omitted. The sample holds under 200,000 distinct CDR3 sequences. Study-level points and caveats: The study found lower TCRbeta diversity (inverse Simpson) in IBD patients than in healthy co-twins.

The rearrangement uses TRBV5-1 and TRBJ1-4; TCRdb reports TRBD1, a call that lacks DNA to check it against. The sample comprised blood. This TCR derives from a human donor with ulcerative colitis or Crohn's disease, or a healthy co-twin of an affected twin (not recorded which). This CDR3 is CASSLTRAGEKLFF.